The 2 T cell receptor beta chains below were found in one sample sequenced in a study of blood T cell repertoires in COVID-19. Using immunoSEQ multiplex PCR, the repertoire was profiled, and TCRdb retains in-frame clones only, with some absent. Altogether about 110,000 clones are present, more than 70% being singletons, with the ten largest covering around 3%. What was sequenced was peripheral blood. The receptors shown here come from a woman aged 45-65 years with acute or convalescent COVID-19.

This chain links TRBV27 with TRBJ2-7; 7 nucleotides align to TRBD1. This CDR3 comprises 12 residues. V gave up 6 bases and J gave up 5 bases; unmatched junction bases: 4. Germline-derived CDR1 and CDR2 are MNHEY and SMNVEV (reference sequence). CDR3 in amino acids: CASREGAHEQYF. The CDR3 DNA follows: TGTGCCAGCAGAGAGGGGGCCCACGAGCAGTACTTC.

The gene calls are TRBV20-1 and TRBJ1-4; unclear D gene. CDR1 is DFQATT and CDR2 is SNEGSKA in the germline V gene (reference sequence). The V end was cut by 6 bases, the J end by 6 bases, with 8 bases between. The CDR3 is 11 residues long. The CDR3 nucleotides read TGCAGTGCCCTGACTTATGAAAAACTGTTTTTT. It specifies CSALTYEKLFF.